The rows below give T cell receptor beta chains drawn from one sample of a study of spatial heterogeneity in lung cancer. Each CDR3 protein gets one entry after TCRdb re-called the 5' RACE reads with MiXCR. The sample gives fewer than 55,000 distinct CDR3 sequences, around 7.7% of which show up once; 35% is in the top ten. Sample: PBMCs, taken at follow-up. The receptor source for this set is a female donor with early-stage non-small cell lung cancer. The CDR3 runs from the conserved cysteine through the conserved F or W. Each record gives: clone size, D gene, J gene, V gene, CDR3 protein, CDR3 DNA. The D gene is left open where the match is weak. Some rows mark clone size as missing; the rest say once, few, many or name a class of expanded clone.

size: .; D: .; J: TRBJ1-5; V: TRBV24-1; CDR3: CATSDPRTGNQPQHF; DNA: TGTGCCACCAGTGACCCTCGTACGGGCAATCAGCCCCAGCATTTT
size: many; D: TRBD1; J: TRBJ1-1; V: TRBV13; CDR3: CASSTRTGRTEAFF; DNA: TGTGCCAGCAGCACCCGGACAGGGAGAACTGAAGCTTTCTTT
size: .; D: .; J: TRBJ2-6; V: TRBV5-4; CDR3: CASSWDRFRANVLTF; DNA: TGTGCCAGCAGCTGGGATAGGTTCAGGGCCAACGTCCTGACTTTC
size: few; D: .; J: TRBJ2-1; V: TRBV20-1; CDR3: CSAMKGNEQFF; DNA: TGCAGTGCTATGAAGGGCAATGAGCAGTTCTTC
size: many; D: TRBD1; J: TRBJ1-1; V: TRBV7-9; CDR3: CASSLNTGGTEAFF; DNA: TGTGCCAGCAGTCTAAATACAGGGGGCACTGAAGCTTTCTTT
size: many; D: .; J: TRBJ2-1; V: TRBV7-6; CDR3: CASSLGGWGNNEQFF; DNA: TGTGCCAGCAGCTTGGGCGGCTGGGGAAACAATGAGCAGTTCTTC
size: many; D: .; J: TRBJ2-3; V: TRBV3-1; CDR3: CASSRGTDTQYF; DNA: TGTGCCAGCAGCCGGGGGACAGATACGCAGTATTTT
size: .; D: .; J: TRBJ2-2; V: TRBV11-2; CDR3: CASSLEGTLNTGELFF; DNA: TGTGCCAGCAGCTTAGAGGGGACCCTAAACACCGGGGAGCTGTTTTTT
size: .; D: .; J: TRBJ1-4; V: TRBV5-5; CDR3: CASSLAYRAATNEKLFF; DNA: TGTGCCAGCAGCTTGGCCTACAGGGCCGCAACTAATGAAAAACTGTTTTTT
size: .; D: .; J: TRBJ2-3; V: TRBV7-9; CDR3: CASSPPSGALTDTQYF; DNA: TGTGCCAGCAGCCCTCCGTCGGGGGCTCTCACAGATACGCAGTATTTT
size: many; D: .; J: TRBJ2-2; V: TRBV18; CDR3: CASFETGELFF; DNA: TGTGCCAGCTTTGAAACCGGGGAGCTGTTTTTT
size: many; D: .; J: TRBJ1-6; V: TRBV5-5; CDR3: CASSLAPWNSPLHF; DNA: TGTGCCAGCAGCTTGGCTCCCTGGAATTCACCCCTCCACTTT
size: many; D: .; J: TRBJ2-1; V: TRBV7-9; CDR3: CASSSTRGEQFF; DNA: TGTGCCAGCAGCTCCACTAGGGGTGAGCAGTTCTTC
size: .; D: .; J: TRBJ2-3; V: TRBV20-1; CDR3: CSASRPPGRQSPDTQYF; DNA: TGCAGTGCTAGTCGCCCCCCGGGACGTCAATCCCCAGATACGCAGTATTTT
size: many; D: TRBD1; J: TRBJ1-6; V: TRBV20-1; CDR3: CSALQSRDRVYSPLHF; DNA: TGCAGTGCTCTGCAGTCCCGGGACAGGGTATATTCACCCCTCCACTTT
size: .; D: TRBD2; J: TRBJ2-7; V: TRBV18; CDR3: CASSPIGTIYEQYF; DNA: TGTGCCAGCTCACCGATAGGGACTATATACGAGCAGTACTTC
size: many; D: TRBD1; J: TRBJ2-3; V: TRBV20-1; CDR3: CSATGTGVTDTQYF; DNA: TGCAGTGCGACCGGGACAGGGGTCACAGATACGCAGTATTTT
size: many; D: TRBD2; J: TRBJ2-5; V: TRBV4-1; CDR3: CASSRLPSGTSGGAGETQYF; DNA: TGCGCCAGCAGCCGACTACCTTCCGGGACTAGCGGGGGGGCCGGAGAGACCCAGTACTTC
size: few; D: TRBD2; J: TRBJ2-1; V: TRBV28; CDR3: CASGASGVYNEQFF; DNA: TGTGCCAGCGGGGCTAGCGGGGTGTACAATGAGCAGTTCTTC
size: .; D: .; J: TRBJ1-2; V: TRBV7-9; CDR3: CASSLLGEGYGYTF; DNA: TGTGCCAGCAGCTTACTCGGGGAAGGCTATGGCTACACCTTC
size: many; D: TRBD1; J: TRBJ2-3; V: TRBV11-3; CDR3: CASSFRGSTDTQYF; DNA: TGTGCCAGCAGCTTCAGGGGGAGCACAGATACGCAGTATTTT
size: many; D: .; J: TRBJ1-1; V: TRBV6-1; CDR3: CASRGGGLDTEAFF; DNA: TGTGCCAGCAGGGGAGGGGGATTGGACACTGAAGCTTTCTTT
size: many; D: .; J: TRBJ1-1; V: TRBV5-1; CDR3: CASRQGTMNTEAFF; DNA: TGCGCCAGCAGACAGGGTACCATGAACACTGAAGCTTTCTTT
size: many; D: .; J: TRBJ1-2; V: TRBV6-5; CDR3: CASFDLRSPNYGYTF; DNA: TGTGCCAGTTTTGACCTGCGCAGTCCAAACTATGGCTACACCTTC
size: many; D: .; J: TRBJ1-1; V: TRBV7-2; CDR3: CASSLGGLAVAFF; DNA: TGTGCCAGCAGCTTAGGGGGTCTTGCGGTGGCTTTCTTT
size: few; D: .; J: TRBJ1-6; V: TRBV28; CDR3: CASSLSQERKIGSPLHF; DNA: TGTGCCAGCAGTTTGAGTCAGGAAAGGAAAATTGGGTCACCCCTCCACTTT
size: few; D: .; J: TRBJ2-3; V: TRBV12-3/TRBV12-4; CDR3: CASSFSLITDTQYF; DNA: TGTGCCAGCAGTTTTTCTCTTATCACAGATACGCAGTATTTT
size: many; D: .; J: TRBJ1-6; V: TRBV5-1; CDR3: CASSPTSGTTNSPLHF; DNA: TGCGCCAGCAGCCCCACCTCCGGGACCACGAATTCACCCCTCCACTTT
size: many; D: .; J: TRBJ1-6; V: TRBV3-1; CDR3: CASSRDNSPLHF; DNA: TGTGCCAGCAGCCGTGATAATTCACCCCTCCACTTT
size: few; D: TRBD1; J: TRBJ2-4; V: TRBV7-8; CDR3: CASSSTGVINIQYF; DNA: TGTGCCAGCAGCTCCACAGGGGTTATAAACATTCAGTACTTC
size: many; D: .; J: TRBJ2-6; V: TRBV2; CDR3: CASLGSSGANVLTF; DNA: TGTGCCAGCCTCGGGAGCTCTGGGGCCAACGTCCTGACTTTC
size: few; D: .; J: TRBJ1-1; V: TRBV3-1; CDR3: CASSQVATGNTEAFF; DNA: TGTGCCAGCAGCCAAGTGGCGACAGGCAACACTGAAGCTTTCTTT
size: few; D: .; J: TRBJ1-2; V: TRBV3-1; CDR3: CASSRNRVGYTF; DNA: TGTGCCAGCAGCCGGAACAGGGTTGGCTACACCTTC
size: few; D: .; J: TRBJ2-5; V: TRBV4-1; CDR3: CASSQDGGPAETQYF; DNA: TGCGCCAGCAGCCAAGATGGGGGCCCGGCGGAGACCCAGTACTTC
size: many; D: .; J: TRBJ1-1; V: TRBV20-1; CDR3: CSAREKTANTEAFF; DNA: TGCAGTGCTAGAGAAAAGACAGCTAACACTGAAGCTTTCTTT
size: many; D: TRBD1; J: TRBJ1-4; V: TRBV6-5; CDR3: CASSSGTVTTNEKLFF; DNA: TGTGCCAGCAGTTCTGGGACAGTAACAACTAATGAAAAACTGTTTTTT
size: many; D: .; J: TRBJ2-5; V: TRBV7-9; CDR3: CASSSWSGTDETQYF; DNA: TGTGCCAGCAGCTCTTGGTCCGGGACTGACGAGACCCAGTACTTC
size: many; D: .; J: TRBJ1-1; V: TRBV27; CDR3: CASSFFRGNTEAFF; DNA: TGTGCCAGCAGTTTCTTCAGGGGGAACACTGAAGCTTTCTTT
size: many; D: .; J: TRBJ1-2; V: TRBV12-3/TRBV12-4; CDR3: CASSKRTDYGYTF; DNA: TGTGCCAGCAGTAAGAGGACAGACTATGGCTACACCTTC